These 21 T cell receptor beta chains came from one sample sequenced in a study of blood T cells in healthy people across ages. Using a J-beta primer mix together with a sample-barcoded 5' primer, a second PCR was run for about 6 to 11 cycles. A single record per CDR3 protein comes from TCRdb applying MiXCR to the 5' RACE reads. The sample holds hundreds of thousands of distinct CDR3 sequences, roughly 60% seen once. The sample taken for sequencing was blood. These receptors were collected from a man aged 25-40 years in good health.

This clonotype has more than one count but fewer than ten. The chain recombines TRBV20-1 with TRBJ2-4, with a possible D match to TRBD1 (5 bases). Near its end, the DNA agrees better with TRBJ2-7, so the J call may be wrong. This CDR3 is built from 11 residues. Germline V lookup: CDR1 DFQATT, CDR2 SNEGSKA (reference sequence). The CDR3 here is CSAGHSDEQYF. The CDR3 DNA reads as TGCAGTGCAGGACATTCCGACGAGCAGTACTTC.

This clonotype has just a few counts. The J gene is TRBJ2-7, the V gene TRBV21-1; the table's D call, TRBD2, was not checked against the DNA. TRBV21-1 is marked as a pseudogene. The CDR3 consists of 17 residues. The CDR3 is CASSLKPTFAIPLEQYF. CDR3 coding DNA: TGTGCCAGCAGTCTTAAGCCAACGTTCGCTATCCCCCTCGAGCAGTACTTC.

The J gene is TRBJ2-3, the V gene TRBV4-3; 12 positions match TRBD2. The CDR3 runs 17 residues. V gave up 3 bases and J gave up 6 bases; unmatched junction bases: 10. Germline CDR1 LGHNA, CDR2 YSLEER. This CDR3 is CASSQETSGSWGDTQYF. CDR3 DNA sequence: TGCGCCAGCAGCCAGGAGACTAGCGGGAGTTGGGGGGATACGCAGTATTTT.

The chain is built from TRBV7-2 and TRBJ1-2; D gene unclear. V dropped 1 base and J dropped 7 bases, with 19 bases sitting between them. The CDR3 loop spans 16 amino acids. Germline V gene sequence: CDR1 SGHTA, CDR2 FQGNSA. The CDR3 bases are TGTGCCAGCAGCTTAGGCTCTTTAAGAGGCACTATTGGCTACACCTTC. Protein: CASSLGSLRGTIGYTF. The full variable domain, rest sourced from reference TRBV7-2 and TRBJ1-2, is GAGVSQSPSNKVTEKGKDVELRCDPISGHTALYWYRQSLGQGLEFLIYFQGNSAPDKSGLPSDRFSAERTGGSVSTLTIQRTQQEDSAVYLCASSLGSLRGTIGYTFGSGTRLTVV.

This clonotype was observed a few times. The chain is built from TRBV7-2 and TRBJ1-2; weak D call: TRBD1 (5 bases). The V and J ends lost 5 bases and 4 bases respectively, with 14 bases between them. CDR1 and CDR2 from the germline V gene are SGHTA and FQGNSA. The CDR3 is 14 amino acids. Written as DNA, the CDR3 is TGTGCCAGCAGCGGTCCGACAGCTCCCTATGGCTACACCTTC. Protein: CASSGPTAPYGYTF.

The V and J genes are TRBV29-1 and TRBJ2-5, with D possibly being TRBD1 (6 bases). The CDR3 is made up of 13 amino acids. Germline V lookup: CDR1 SQVTM, CDR2 ANQGSEA. V was pared by 6 bases and J by 11 bases, with 22 bases between. CDR3 bases: TGCAGCGTCCGGGACAACATACAATTGGAGCAGTACTTC. Protein sequence: CSVRDNIQLEQYF.

This clonotype was observed a few times. The V call is TRBV7-2, the J call TRBJ2-7, with 9 bases lining up with TRBD2. With V trimmed by 1 base and J by 5 bases, 6 bases remained unmatched. From germline, CDR1 is SGHTA and CDR2 FQGNSA. The CDR3 sequence is 15 residues long. The CDR3 reads CASSLELVAGDEQYF. The CDR3 DNA reads TGTGCCAGCAGCTTAGAGTTGGTAGCGGGAGACGAGCAGTACTTC.

This chain uses TRBV20-1 with TRBJ2-4; 7 bases agree with TRBD2. The DNA end favors TRBJ2-7, so the J call may be wrong. Germline V gene data show CDR1 as DFQATT and CDR2 as SNEGSKA (reference sequence). This CDR3 has 14 amino acids. CDR3 coding DNA: TGCAGTGCCCATGGGCTAGCGGACCCCTACGAGCAGTACTTC. Its protein product is CSAHGLADPYEQYF.

On this clonotype: A read error may account for a junction end that differs from germline. The rearrangement joins TRBV6-6 to TRBJ1-4; 7 bases fit TRBD1. This CDR3 is built from 14 residues. In germline, CDR1 is MNHNY, CDR2 SVGAGI (reference sequence). The CDR3 loop is CASTRQGRNEELFF. DNA of the CDR3: TGTGCCAGCACCAGACAGGGCCGAAATGAAGAACTGTTTTTT.

The gene calls are TRBV6-5 and TRBJ2-3; D is perhaps TRBD2 (5 bases). The CDR3 runs 15 residues. Deletions cut 6 bases from V and 2 bases from J, with 15 bases between. CDR1 MNHEY and CDR2 SVGAGI come from the germline V gene. CDR3 DNA sequence: TGTGCCAGCAGCTCGGGGAGACACAACACAGATACGCAGTATTTT. Its translation is CASSSGRHNTDTQYF.

CDR3 coding DNA: TGTGCCACCCCGACAAGGGATCTTGGCTACACCTTC. Its translation: CATPTRDLGYTF. V and J are TRBV7-2 and TRBJ1-2; D uncertain. Germline lookup yields CDR1 SGHTA and CDR2 FQGNSA. This CDR3 is 12 amino acids long. Trimming removed 10 bases from V and 7 bases from J, with 16 bases in between. Filled out from reference TRBV7-2 and TRBJ1-2, the complete variable domain reads GAGVSQSPSNKVTEKGKDVELRCDPISGHTALYWYRQSLGQGLEFLIYFQGNSAPDKSGLPSDRFSAERTGGSVSTLTIQRTQQEDSAVYLCATPTRDLGYTFGSGTRLTVV.

The chain is built from TRBV5-1 and TRBJ2-2; 8 bases agree with TRBD2. The CDR3 runs to 16 residues. Germline trimming cut 0 bases from V and 4 bases from J; bases unmatched to any gene: 5. CDR1 is SGHRS, CDR2 YFSETQ, per germline. The CDR3 sequence: CASSLGSGSGTGELFF. The CDR3 nucleotides read TGCGCCAGCAGCTTGGGAAGCGGGAGTGGCACCGGGGAGCTGTTTTTT.

About this clonotype itself: This may arise from a read error, as a much more abundant clone is one base away. This chain connects TRBV27 to TRBJ2-7; D is undetermined. This CDR3 is built from 11 residues. Germline loops: CDR1 MNHEY, CDR2 SMNVEV (reference sequence). CDR3 in DNA: TGTGTCAGCAGGAACACCTACGAGCAGTACTTC. It is translated as CVSRNTYEQYF.

The chain links TRBV20-1 to TRBJ2-7, with TRBD2 identical over 7 bases. V lost 4 bases and J lost 3; bases outside the gene matches: 6. The CDR3 has 13 amino acids. Germline assignment: CDR1 DFQATT and CDR2 SNEGSKA (reference sequence). DNA for the CDR3: TGCAGTGCTAACGGGGGGAGAAGCTACGAGCAGTACTTC. Translation gives CSANGGRSYEQYF.

The chain recombines TRBV29-1 with TRBJ2-5, with TRBD2 as a possible D gene (6 bases). Germline V gene data show CDR1 as SQVTM and CDR2 as ANQGSEA. Between the trimmed V and J ends, which lost 6 bases and 7 bases, there was a span of 9 bases. The CDR3 sequence is 10 residues long. CDR3 sequence: CSVAGGTQYF. The CDR3 nucleotides read TGCAGCGTGGCCGGGGGGACCCAGTACTTC.

The V call is TRBV7-2, the J call TRBJ2-5, with 9 bases that match TRBD1. The CDR3 has 17 amino acids. V gave up 1 base and J gave up 11 bases; unmatched junction bases: 17. Germline loops: CDR1 SGHTA, CDR2 FQGNSA. The CDR3 DNA reads TGTGCCAGCAGCTTAGGGTCTTCCGGGACAGGGCCATCCGGGCAGTACTTC. This encodes CASSLGSSGTGPSGQYF.

This chain connects TRBV6-1 to TRBJ2-6, with 7 positions matching TRBD2. This CDR3 is built from 16 residues. J was trimmed by 0 bases and V by 7 bases; bases with no gene match: 6. Germline values: CDR1 MNHNS, CDR2 SASEGT. CDR3 DNA: TGTGCCAGCATCCCGGGGGGTATCTCTGGGGCCAACGTCCTGACTTTC. Its translation is CASIPGGISGANVLTF.

The genes are TRBV7-9 and TRBJ2-1; TRBD2 matches 14 bases. J gave up 9 bases and V 2 bases, and 12 bases lay outside the gene matches. The CDR3 runs 18 residues. The germline CDR1 and CDR2 sequences are SEHNR and FQNEAQ (reference sequence). The CDR3, as DNA: TGTGCCAGCAGCTTACCTACGACTAGCGGGAGGGCCTCGGGTGAGCAGTTCTTC. It is translated as CASSLPTTSGRASGEQFF.

This chain uses TRBV15 with TRBJ2-1; D might be TRBD2 (6 bases). Trimming left V 5 bases short and J 0 bases short, with 14 bases between. This CDR3 has 16 residues. Germline values: CDR1 LNHNV, CDR2 YYDKDF (reference sequence). The CDR3 sequence: CATSGGLRSSYNEQFF. The CDR3 DNA sequence: TGTGCCACCAGCGGGGGACTGAGGAGCTCCTACAATGAGCAGTTCTTC. Looking up the rest from reference TRBV15 and TRBJ2-1 gives the full variable domain: DAMVIQNPRYQVTQFGKPVTLSCSQTLNHNVMYWYQQKSSQAPKLLFHYYDKDFNNEADTPDNFQSRRPNTSFCFLDIRSPGLGDTAMYLCATSGGLRSSYNEQFFGPGTRLTVL.

V and J are TRBV13 and TRBJ1-5; 9 bases agree with TRBD1. V lost 5 bases to trimming and J lost 4 bases; unmatched junction nucleotides: 9. Germline values: CDR1 PRHDT, CDR2 FYEKMQ (reference sequence). This CDR3 is 16 amino acids long. In DNA form, the CDR3 reads TGTGCCAGCAGCAAAAGCCGGGGACAGGGTAATCAGCCCCAGCATTTT. Translating gives CASSKSRGQGNQPQHF.

This clonotype was recorded only once. V is TRBV28 and J is TRBJ2-1, with TRBD1 as a possible D gene (6 bases). V was cut by 4 bases and J by 12 bases, with 10 bases left in between. CDR1 and CDR2 (germline): MDHEN, SYDVKM. The CDR3 is made up of 11 amino acids. Written as DNA, the CDR3 is TGTGCCAGCAGTTCCCAGGGGTTGCAGTTCTTC. Its protein product is CASSSQGLQFF.